This T cell receptor beta chain comes out of a study of spatial heterogeneity in lung cancer. This clonotype was seen ten or more times. TCR cDNA molecules each carried a unique molecular identifier. TCRdb recomputed calls from the 5' RACE reads with MiXCR, one row per CDR3 protein. The sample lists 90,000 to 95,000 distinct CDR3 sequences; 10% to 15% were seen once. Regarding time point: sample taken at primary tumor resection. Untreated early-stage non-small cell lung cancer patients, over 55 in total, were the donors. From germline, CDR1 is MNHEY and CDR2 SMNVEV (reference sequence). This CDR3 spans 14 amino acids. Trimming took 6 bases from V and 1 from J; bases not matched to a gene: 2.

J is TRBJ2-3 and V is TRBV27, with TRBD1 identical over 9 bases. Sequenced material: PBMCs, taken at surgery. This clonotype originated in a male donor with early-stage non-small cell lung cancer. Here the CDR3 reads CASRRQGGTDTQYF. The CDR3, as DNA: TGTGCCAGCAGAAGACAGGGGGGCACAGATACGCAGTATTTT.